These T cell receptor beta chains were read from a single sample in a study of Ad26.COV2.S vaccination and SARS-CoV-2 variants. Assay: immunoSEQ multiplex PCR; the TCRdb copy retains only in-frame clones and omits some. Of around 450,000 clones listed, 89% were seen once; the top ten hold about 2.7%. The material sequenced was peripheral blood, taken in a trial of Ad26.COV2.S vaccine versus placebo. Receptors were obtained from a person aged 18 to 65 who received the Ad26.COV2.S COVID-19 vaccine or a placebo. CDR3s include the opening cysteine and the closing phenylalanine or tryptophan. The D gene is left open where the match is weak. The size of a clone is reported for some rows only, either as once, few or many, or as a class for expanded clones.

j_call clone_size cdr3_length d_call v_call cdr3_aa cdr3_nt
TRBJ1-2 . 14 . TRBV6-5 CASSYYRDDYGYTF TGTGCCAGCAGTTACTACAGGGACGACTATGGCTACACCTTC
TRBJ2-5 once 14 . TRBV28 CASSLYRPEETQYF TGTGCCAGCAGTTTATACAGGCCGGAAGAGACCCAGTACTTC
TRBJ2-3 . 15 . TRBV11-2 CASSLAAGTTDTQYF TGTGCCAGCAGCTTAGCAGCTGGGACCACAGATACGCAGTATTTT
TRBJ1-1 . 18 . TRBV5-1 CASSLRGRAPPQNTEAFF TGCGCCAGCAGCTTGAGGGGCCGGGCCCCACCTCAGAACACTGAAGCTTTCTTT
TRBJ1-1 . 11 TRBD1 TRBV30 CACTGGWEAFF TGTGCCTGTACAGGGGGCTGGGAAGCTTTCTTT
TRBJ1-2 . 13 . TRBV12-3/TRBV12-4 CASSLSHRDGYTF TGTGCCAGCAGTCTTAGTCACAGGGATGGCTACACCTTC
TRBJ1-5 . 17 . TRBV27 CASSFGRGPRANQPQHF TGTGCCAGCAGTTTCGGTCGGGGTCCTCGGGCCAATCAGCCCCAGCATTTT
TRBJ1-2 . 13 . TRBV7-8 CASSLRGSDGYTF TGTGCCAGCAGCTTAAGGGGCAGCGATGGCTACACCTTC
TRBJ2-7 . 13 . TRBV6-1 CASSDVGFYEQYF TGTGCCAGCAGTGACGTAGGTTTCTACGAGCAGTACTTC
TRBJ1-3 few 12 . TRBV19 CASRGFGNTIYF TGTGCCAGTAGAGGATTCGGGAACACCATATATTTT
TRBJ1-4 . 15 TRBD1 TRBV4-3 CASSLETGPGEKLFF TGCGCCAGCAGCCTAGAGACAGGGCCTGGTGAAAAACTGTTTTTT
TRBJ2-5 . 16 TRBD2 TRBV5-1 CASSGTIAGAQETQYF TGCGCCAGCAGCGGTACCATAGCGGGTGCCCAAGAGACCCAGTACTTC
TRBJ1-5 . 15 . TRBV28 CASSLGGAANQPQHF TGTGCCAGCAGTTTAGGAGGGGCAGCGAATCAGCCCCAGCATTTT
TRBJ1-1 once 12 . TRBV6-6 CASSPQDTEAFF TGTGCCAGCAGTCCCCAGGATACTGAAGCTTTCTTT
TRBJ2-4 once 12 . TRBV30 CAWSVAENIQYF TGTGCCTGGAGTGTTGCCGAAAACATTCAGTACTTC
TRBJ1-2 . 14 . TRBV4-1 CASSQDWTVGVYTF TGCGCCAGCAGCCAAGACTGGACGGTAGGGGTCTACACCTTC
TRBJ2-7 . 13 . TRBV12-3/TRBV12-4 CASSPSTVGEQYF TGTGCCAGCAGTCCAAGCACGGTCGGCGAGCAGTACTTC
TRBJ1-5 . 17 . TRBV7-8 CASSFRAHLGGNQPQHF TGTGCCAGCAGCTTCCGGGCTCACCTAGGAGGCAATCAGCCCCAGCATTTT
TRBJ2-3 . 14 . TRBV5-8 CASSSAGFTDTQYF TGTGCCAGCAGCAGCGCGGGGTTCACAGATACGCAGTATTTT
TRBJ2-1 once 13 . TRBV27 CASRADSYNEQFF TGTGCCAGCCGGGCCGACTCCTACAATGAGCAGTTCTTC
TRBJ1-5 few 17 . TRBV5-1 CASSLDRGASNNQPQHF TGCGCCAGCAGCTTGGATCGGGGGGCGAGTAACAATCAGCCCCAGCATTTT
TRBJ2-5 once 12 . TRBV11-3 CASSHLEETQYF TGTGCCAGCAGCCACTTGGAAGAGACCCAGTACTTC
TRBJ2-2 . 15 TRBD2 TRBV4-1 CASSPAGGRTGELFF TGCGCCAGCAGCCCTGCGGGAGGGCGCACCGGGGAGCTGTTTTTT
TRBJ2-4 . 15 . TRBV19 CASSSRGIAKNIQYF TGTGCCAGTAGTAGTCGTGGCATAGCCAAAAACATTCAGTACTTC
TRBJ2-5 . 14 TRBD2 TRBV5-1 CASSLEALAGSAYF TGCGCCAGCAGCTTGGAGGCGCTAGCGGGGTCCGCGTACTTC
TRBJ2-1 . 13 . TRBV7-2 CASSLNSANEQFF TGTGCCAGCAGCTTAAACTCGGCCAATGAGCAGTTCTTC
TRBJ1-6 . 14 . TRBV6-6 CASSFASDNSPLHF TGTGCCAGCAGCTTTGCATCGGATAATTCACCCCTCCACTTT
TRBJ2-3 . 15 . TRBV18 CASSPGGKGTDTQYF TGTGCCAGCTCACCCGGAGGAAAGGGCACAGATACGCAGTATTTT
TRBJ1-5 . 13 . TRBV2 CASRPDSNQPQHF TGTGCCAGCAGACCTGATAGCAATCAGCCCCAGCATTTT
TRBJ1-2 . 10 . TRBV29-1 CSVDRGGYTF TGCAGCGTTGACAGGGGAGGCTACACCTTC
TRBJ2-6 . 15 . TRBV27 CASRKGVSGANVLTF TGTGCCAGCAGAAAGGGAGTCTCTGGGGCCAACGTCCTGACTTTC
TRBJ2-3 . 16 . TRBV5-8 CASSLGTGGLTDTQYF TGTGCCAGCAGCTTGGGGACGGGGGGCCTTACAGATACGCAGTATTTT
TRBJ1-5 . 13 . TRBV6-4 CASSLWGDQPQHF TGTGCCAGCAGTCTGTGGGGCGACCAGCCCCAGCATTTT
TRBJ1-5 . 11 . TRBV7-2 CASGFRQPQHF TGTGCCAGCGGGTTTCGGCAGCCCCAGCATTTT
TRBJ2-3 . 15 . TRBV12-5 CASGLVPNAADTQYF TGTGCTAGTGGTTTGGTACCCAACGCCGCAGATACGCAGTATTTT
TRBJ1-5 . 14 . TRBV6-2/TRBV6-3 CASSFDSNYQPQHF TGTGCCAGCAGTTTCGACAGTAACTATCAGCCCCAGCATTTT
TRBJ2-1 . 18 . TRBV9 CASSVVGSGDSSYNEQFF TGTGCCAGCAGCGTAGTTGGTAGCGGCGACAGCTCCTACAATGAGCAGTTCTTC
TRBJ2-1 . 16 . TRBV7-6 CASSLRRLQSHNEQFF TGTGCCAGCAGCTTACGCCGACTTCAATCCCACAATGAGCAGTTCTTC
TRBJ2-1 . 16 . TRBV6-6 CASSYQARGGYNEQFF TGTGCCAGCAGTTATCAGGCAAGGGGGGGGTACAATGAGCAGTTCTTC
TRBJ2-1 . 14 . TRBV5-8 CASSLRSSYNEQFF TGTGCCAGCAGCCTCCGTAGCTCCTACAATGAGCAGTTCTTC